Below, 13 T cell receptor beta chains from the same sample are listed, as sequenced in a study of T cell responses to AZD1222 COVID-19 vaccine. Clones were sequenced by immunoSEQ multiplex PCR, and TCRdb holds only the in-frame ones, with some missing. Among roughly 130,000 clones listed, roughly 88% were seen once. This specimen was peripheral blood, taken on day 0 of MenACWY control vaccination. These receptors all stem from an adult in good health.

This chain links TRBV6-5 with TRBJ1-1, with no clear D. V was clipped by 3 bases and J by 4 bases, with 9 bases between them. Looked up from germline, CDR1 is MNHEY and CDR2 is SVGAGI. The CDR3 is made up of 13 amino acids. DNA for the CDR3: TGTGCCAGCAGTTATAGGAAGGGCACTGAAGCTTTCTTT. Amino acid sequence: CASSYRKGTEAFF.

This chain connects TRBV6-5 to TRBJ2-7; D gene ambiguous. This CDR3 is 13 amino acids long. The ends were cut back, 6 bases at V and 6 bases at J, with 15 bases in the middle. Germline CDR1 reads MNHEY; CDR2 reads SVGAGI. The CDR3 nucleotides are TGTGCCAGCAGACACGAGCAGAAGGGCGAGCAGTACTTC. Its protein is CASRHEQKGEQYF.

The rearrangement uses TRBV6-6 and TRBJ2-3; D is unclear. CDR3 length equals 14 residues. Germline loops: CDR1 MNHNY, CDR2 SVGAGI (reference sequence). Trimming took 2 bases from V and 6 from J, leaving 12 bases between them. The CDR3, as DNA: TGTGCCAGCAGTTACGCCCTCGAGTCTGATACGCAGTATTTT. This gives the protein CASSYALESDTQYF.

J is TRBJ1-2 and V is TRBV24-1; perhaps TRBD1 as D (5 bases). Germline CDR1 is KGHDR and CDR2 is SFDVKD. V was cut by 3 bases and J by 6 bases, with 10 bases left in between. The CDR3 has 13 amino acids. The CDR3, as DNA: TGTGCCACCAGTGATGGGGCCTCAAATGGCTACACCTTC. Protein product: CATSDGASNGYTF.

In its sample, this clone was seen once. CDR3 sequence: CASPSRTGDANTEAFF. The CDR3 DNA follows: TGTGCCAGCCCTTCGAGGACAGGGGATGCGAACACTGAAGCTTTCTTT. The rearrangement links TRBV28 to TRBJ1-1; 9 nucleotides agree with TRBD1. The trim removed 8 bases at V and 1 base at J, leaving 11 bases unmatched. CDR3 size: 16 residues. CDR1 and CDR2 (germline): MDHEN, SYDVKM.

V gene TRBV11-2 combines with J gene TRBJ2-7, with 9 bases identical to TRBD2. This CDR3 is 15 amino acids long. J gave up 7 bases and V 1 base, and 8 bases lay outside the gene matches. Germline V gene sequence: CDR1 SGHAT, CDR2 FQNNGV. The CDR3 nucleotides read TGTGCCAGCAGCTTAGGATGGTCTAGCGGGGCGGAGCAGTACTTC. It translates to CASSLGWSSGAEQYF.

The V gene is TRBV6-5, the J gene TRBJ1-5; D is undetermined. The CDR3 contains 15 residues. Germline loops: CDR1 MNHEY, CDR2 SVGAGI. The V end was cut by 6 bases, the J end by 0 bases, with 12 bases between. The CDR3 sequence is CASRLEGISNQPQHF. In DNA form, the CDR3 reads TGTGCCAGCAGACTAGAAGGAATTAGCAATCAGCCCCAGCATTTT.

This chain connects TRBV30 to TRBJ2-1; 8 nucleotides line up with TRBD2. The CDR3 length is 15 residues. Trimming removed 3 bases from V and 0 bases from J; junction bases left unmatched: 4. Germline values: CDR1 GTSNPN, CDR2 SVGIG (reference sequence). CDR3 in amino acids: CAWRAGDLSYNEQFF. The CDR3 DNA is TGTGCCTGGAGAGCGGGAGACCTCTCCTACAATGAGCAGTTCTTC.

This clone was seen once. This chain joins TRBV4-2 and TRBJ2-2; 8 nucleotides line up with TRBD2. Germline V gene data show CDR1 as LGHNA and CDR2 as YNFKEQ. The CDR3 loop spans 15 amino acids. The ends lost 4 bases at V and 0 bases at J; junction bases unmatched: 1. The CDR3 DNA reads as TGTGCCAGCAGCCGTAGCGGGGCGAACACCGGGGAGCTGTTTTTT. Translated, it gives CASSRSGANTGELFF.

The chain links TRBV27 to TRBJ2-3; 10 bases fit TRBD1. Trimming cost V 3 bases and J 2 bases; bases outside gene matches: 8. This CDR3 is 17 amino acids long. Germline loops: CDR1 MNHEY, CDR2 SMNVEV (reference sequence). Here the CDR3 reads CASSFGKGQGYTDTQYF. CDR3 DNA: TGTGCCAGCAGTTTTGGAAAGGGACAGGGGTACACAGATACGCAGTATTTT.

This clone was seen a few times. The chain uses TRBV4-1 and TRBJ2-7; 7 bases are a match to TRBD1. Trimming removed 4 bases from V and 3 bases from J; junction bases left unmatched: 9. Germline lookup yields CDR1 MGHRA and CDR2 YSYEKL. The CDR3 covers 15 residues. The CDR3 region has the DNA TGCGCCAGCAGCCCCCCTAGGACAGGTAACTACGAGCAGTACTTC. This translates into CASSPPRTGNYEQYF.

CDR3 sequence (DNA): TGTGCCAGTAGTGACATCGGAAGGGGAATGAAAAACTATGGCTACACCTTC. Protein sequence: CASSDIGRGMKNYGYTF. The genes are TRBV19 and TRBJ1-2; tentative D call: TRBD1 (5 bases). The CDR3 runs 17 residues. Germline V gene sequence: CDR1 LNHDA, CDR2 SQIVND (reference sequence). V was pared by 5 bases and J by 2 bases, with 21 bases between. The full variable domain, in which reference TRBV19 and TRBJ1-2 provide the parts outside the CDR3, is DGGITQSPKYLFRKEGQNVTLSCEQNLNHDAMYWYRQDPGQGLRLIYYSQIVNDFQKGDIAEGYSVSREKKESFPLTVTSAQKNPTAFYLCASSDIGRGMKNYGYTFGSGTRLTVV.

The V call is TRBV5-1, the J call TRBJ2-1, with 9 bases identical to TRBD2. V lost 5 bases and J lost 6; bases outside the gene matches: 9. The CDR3 runs to 15 residues. Germline-derived CDR1 and CDR2 are SGHRS and YFSETQ. Written as DNA, the CDR3 is TGCGCCAGCAGGCAACCCGGGACTAGCTCCAATGAGCAGTTCTTC. It specifies CASRQPGTSSNEQFF.